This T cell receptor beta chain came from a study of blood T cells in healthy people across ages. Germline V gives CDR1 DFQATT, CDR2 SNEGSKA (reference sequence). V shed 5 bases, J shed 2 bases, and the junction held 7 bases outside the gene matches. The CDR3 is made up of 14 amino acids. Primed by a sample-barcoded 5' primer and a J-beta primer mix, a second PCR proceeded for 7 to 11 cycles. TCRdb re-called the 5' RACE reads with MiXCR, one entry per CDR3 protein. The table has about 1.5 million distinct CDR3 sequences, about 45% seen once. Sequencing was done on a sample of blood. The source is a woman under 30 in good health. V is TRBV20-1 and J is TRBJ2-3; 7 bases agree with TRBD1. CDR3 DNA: TGCAGTGCTGCCGACAGGGTTCACACAGATACGCAGTATTTT. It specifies CSAADRVHTDTQYF.